This T cell receptor beta chain originates from a study of T and B cells in COVID-19 patients. In the study overall: Of more than 19 active-infection patients, roughly eleven were critically ill with mechanical ventilation or extracorporeal membrane oxygenation.

TRB was amplified from roughly 250-500 ng of blood genomic DNA. Overall study findings and caveats: In COVID-19 patients, T cell receptor beta variable and joining gene use was reportedly strongly skewed.

The germline V gene has CDR1 SGHNT and CDR2 YYREEE (reference sequence). The CDR3 has 15 amino acids. This clonotype came up once. Its antigen remains unknown. A read error may be the cause here, since a much bigger clone is one base away. TRB rearrangements were amplified by multiplex PCR with BIOMED2 TRB-A/B primers. Each CDR3 protein gets one entry after TCRdb re-called the multiplex PCR reads with MiXCR. The data show about 3,300 distinct CDR3 sequences, with around 23% seen just once and roughly a fifth held by the top ten. The rearrangement joins TRBV5-4 to TRBJ2-5; the D gene could be TRBD1 or TRBD2 (5 bases each). What was sequenced was blood. The TCR was taken from a human donor with active COVID-19. CDR3 DNA sequence: TGTGTCAGCAGCCCCATGGGACGGACCCAAGAGACCCAGTACTTC. It translates to CVSSPMGRTQETQYF. Filled out from reference TRBV5-4 and TRBJ2-5, the complete variable domain reads ETGVTQSPTHLIKTRGQQVTLRCSSQSGHNTVSWYQQALGQGPQFIFQYYREEENGRGNFPPRFSGLQFPNYSSELNVNALELDDSALYLCVSSPMGRTQETQYFGPGTRLLVL.